This is a list of T cell receptor beta chains from one sample in a study of blood T cell repertoires in COVID-19. The assay was immunoSEQ multiplex PCR, and TCRdb's table has in-frame clones only and misses some. The data show around 280,000 clones, with around 86% seen just once and 2.1% held by the top ten. Sequenced material: peripheral blood. These receptors were collected from a woman under 40 who had recovered from COVID-19. Both conserved end residues are part of each CDR3. A D gene is named only where the DNA matches it firmly. The listing skips clone size in some rows; elsewhere it reads once, few, many or a size class.

j_call	clone_size	d_call	v_call	cdr3_aa	cdr3_nt
TRBJ2-3	-	TRBD2	TRBV7-2	CASSSSGIRDTQYF	TGTGCCAGCAGCTCAAGCGGGATCCGAGATACGCAGTATTTT
TRBJ2-1	-	-	TRBV5-1	CASSLASRDISNEQFF	TGCGCCAGCAGCTTGGCCTCGCGGGATATTAGCAATGAGCAGTTCTTC
TRBJ1-1	once	-	TRBV10-3	CAISPQKENTEAFF	TGTGCCATCAGTCCACAAAAAGAGAACACTGAAGCTTTCTTT
TRBJ2-2	-	TRBD1	TRBV5-1	CASSLGTGAFNTGELFF	TGCGCCAGCAGCCTCGGGACAGGGGCCTTTAACACCGGGGAGCTGTTTTTT
TRBJ2-1	-	TRBD1	TRBV5-1	CASSFGQGAGDEQFF	TGCGCCAGCAGTTTCGGACAGGGGGCGGGCGATGAGCAGTTCTTC
TRBJ2-7	-	TRBD2	TRBV5-4	CASSLEMTSGPYEQYF	TGTGCCAGCAGCTTGGAGATGACTAGCGGTCCCTACGAGCAGTACTTC
TRBJ1-1	-	TRBD1	TRBV5-1	CASSLGTGGNTEAFF	TGCGCCAGCAGCTTGGGGACAGGTGGGAACACTGAAGCTTTCTTT
TRBJ1-2	-	-	TRBV5-5	CASSLAGSYIGYTF	TGTGCCAGCAGCTTGGCTGGCAGTTACATTGGCTACACCTTC
TRBJ1-4	-	-	TRBV25-1	CASSHTRGTNEKLFF	TGTGCCAGCAGCCACACAAGGGGTACTAATGAAAAACTGTTTTTT
TRBJ2-7	-	TRBD1	TRBV5-1	CASSLAGGSYEQYF	TGCGCCAGCAGCTTGGCAGGGGGCAGCTACGAGCAGTACTTC
TRBJ1-1	-	TRBD1	TRBV2	CASTEGAGAMNTEAFF	TGTGCCAGCACCGAGGGGGCAGGGGCTATGAACACTGAAGCTTTCTTT
TRBJ1-1	once	-	TRBV6-5	CASSYSPGVTEAFF	TGTGCCAGCAGTTACTCGCCAGGGGTCACTGAAGCTTTCTTT
TRBJ2-1	-	TRBD1	TRBV5-8	CASSLGTGVDNEQFF	TGTGCCAGCAGCTTGGGGACAGGGGTCGACAATGAGCAGTTCTTC
TRBJ2-5	-	TRBD1	TRBV27	CASSPVTGAAETQYF	TGTGCCAGCAGTCCAGTGACAGGGGCGGCGGAGACCCAGTACTTC
TRBJ2-1	-	TRBD1	TRBV19	CASKGDRGYNEQFF	TGTGCCAGTAAAGGGGACAGGGGCTACAATGAGCAGTTCTTC
TRBJ2-7	few	TRBD1	TRBV5-6	CASSGRQGDFYEQYF	TGTGCCAGCAGCGGCCGACAGGGCGACTTCTACGAGCAGTACTTC
TRBJ2-2	-	TRBD1	TRBV30	CAWSVLNRGDTGELFF	TGTGCCTGGAGTGTACTAAACAGGGGGGACACCGGGGAGCTGTTTTTT
TRBJ1-1	-	TRBD1	TRBV7-9	CASTFAGGTNTEAFF	TGTGCCAGCACCTTTGCAGGGGGAACGAACACTGAAGCTTTCTTT
TRBJ1-4	-	-	TRBV2	CASRQQGTATNEKLFF	TGTGCCAGCAGGCAACAGGGCACTGCAACTAATGAAAAACTGTTTTTT
TRBJ1-5	-	-	TRBV5-1	CASSLETGANQPQHF	TGCGCCAGCAGCTTGGAAACAGGCGCCAATCAGCCCCAGCATTTT
TRBJ2-7	-	TRBD2	TRBV4-1	CASSQGGGYEQYF	TGCGCCAGCAGCCAAGGGGGGGGTTACGAGCAGTACTTC
TRBJ1-1	-	-	TRBV4-1	CASSQIAGGNTEAFF	TGCGCCAGCAGCCAAATAGCGGGAGGGAACACTGAAGCTTTCTTT
TRBJ1-2	-	TRBD1	TRBV5-1	CASSLVGTDNNYGYTF	TGCGCCAGCAGCTTGGTTGGGACAGATAATAACTATGGCTACACCTTC
TRBJ1-1	few	-	TRBV7-9	CASILGGSTEAFF	TGTGCCAGTATCTTGGGTGGGAGCACTGAAGCTTTCTTT
TRBJ1-6	-	-	TRBV11-2	CASSLDFQENSPLHF	TGTGCCAGCAGCTTAGATTTCCAGGAAAATTCACCCCTCCACTTT
TRBJ2-5	-	TRBD2	TRBV4-2	CASSRGLAGAKWETQYF	TGTGCCAGCAGCCGCGGGCTAGCGGGAGCCAAATGGGAGACCCAGTACTTC
TRBJ1-5	-	-	TRBV6-6	CASKGGQSNQPQHF	TGTGCCAGTAAGGGGGGGCAAAGCAATCAGCCCCAGCATTTT
TRBJ2-2	-	TRBD2	TRBV5-1	CASSLTTSLQSTGELFF	TGCGCCAGCAGCTTGACGACTAGCCTACAATCCACCGGGGAGCTGTTTTTT